This T cell receptor beta chain comes out of a study of vaccination effects on CD4 cells after COVID-19 (dated by TCRdb to between 2021 and 2023). Regarding the complete study: Participants received two doses of either the BNT162b2 or the mRNA-1273 mRNA SARS-CoV-2 vaccine. SARS-CoV-2 spike-specific CD4+ TCR repertoires from before and after mRNA vaccination were compared in COVID-19 convalescent patients and in infection-naive vaccine recipients. Altogether, around 11 COVID-19 convalescent patients and several SARS-CoV-2-naive healthy vaccine recipients made up the full study. Cultures from other donors in the study were sequenced with the Oncomine TCR Beta short-read assay on an Illumina iSeq 100.

A note on this clone: It has no known antigen specificity. It has no much larger one-base neighbor in the sample; base qualities were not kept.

In the ViraFEST assay, PBMC were stimulated with viral peptide pools, and TCR sequencing was then used to find antigen-specific CD4+ T cell clonotypes based on their expansion. After about 9 days of culture, CD4+ T cells were isolated with the EasySep CD4+ T cell isolation kit. Negative nucleocapsid antibody results before and after vaccination confirmed that the healthy vaccine recipients had no prior SARS-CoV-2 infection. A few million PBMC per well were cultured in IMDM with approximately 5% human AB serum, roughly 10 IU/ml IL-2 and gentamicin, plus 10 ug/ml peptides. Half of the culture medium was replaced with fresh IL-2-containing medium on days 3 and 7. Each peptide stimulation condition was cultured in triplicate wells unless otherwise noted. Using Ficoll-Paque Plus gradient centrifugation, PBMC were separated from whole blood and then either used fresh or cryopreserved at -140C. The overlapping peptide pools covered the spike proteins of SARS-CoV-2 and of the common cold coronaviruses HCoV-NL63, HCoV-OC43 and HCoV-229E. Genomic DNA was extracted from cultured CD4+ T cells with the QIAamp micro DNA kit.

The CDR3, cysteine through phenylalanine, is 13 amino acids long. Just CDR3 DNA is preserved here, 39 bases in frame from base 1. CDR1 SNHLY and CDR2 FYNNEI were looked up in the germline V gene. At the junction V is shortened by 4 bases and J by 4 bases, with 8 bases in between. What the work shows at the level of the full study, not this receptor alone: The study was limited by a small number of convalescent patients, and early post-infection timepoints were lacking. Among healthy vaccine recipients, nearly all vaccine-induced clones were SARS-CoV-2 mono-reactive, and only 1 of 255 was cross-reactive with common cold coronaviruses. At late post-vaccination timepoints, both infection-induced and vaccine-induced clones showed marked clonal contraction, consistent with waning T cell responses.

The library was built by means of the immunoSEQ multiplex PCR assay. DNA from the cultured and isolated CD4+ T cells underwent TCR beta CDR3 sequencing. Per the authors' processing: Non-productive TCR sequences were removed and reads were trimmed to the CDR3 region, keeping CDR3s of at least 7 amino acids. The MANAFEST web app was used to identify antigen-specific clonotypes by comparing expansion in peptide wells with expansion in reference cultures. Positive clones required FDR<0.05 expansion versus reference and all other wells, odds ratio above 5, and frequency above 0.1% in two replicate wells. Cross-reactive clonotypes were defined as significantly expanded in SARS-CoV-2 spike wells and in at least one common cold coronavirus spike condition. CDR3 similarity was assessed by Levenshtein distance with the stringdist R package, and unrooted trees were built with ape in R 3.6.1. Held by TCRdb, this immuneACCESS table contains in-frame sequences only and omits some clones. Under half of the omission traces to an unresolved V gene where checked; the cause of the rest is unknown. The V and J calls and the clone size are those of that table, but D and trimming were determined from the DNA. The sample table records around 55,000 clones; more than 60% of these occur just once. The ten largest clones add up to around 20% of the sample.

This sequence uses TRBV2 and TRBJ2-1; matching of 6 bases hints at TRBD1 as the D gene. The receptor was derived from a human donor who received a COVID-19 vaccine. This material consisted of CD4+ T cells from PBMCs cultured with SARS-CoV-2 spike peptides, taken before COVID-19 vaccination. This specimen's cell subset or site label, per the study, means: SARS-CoV-2 spike overlapping peptide pool stimulation. The DNA sequence is TGTGCCAGCAGTGTCGGACAGTACAATGAGCAGTTCTTC. It is translated as CASSVGQYNEQFF.